A selection of T cell receptor beta chains follows, all from one sample in a study of T cells in Graves' hyperthyroidism and ophthalmopathy. From the multiplex PCR reads, TCRdb called clonotypes with MiXCR, one entry per CDR3 protein. This table holds around 600,000 distinct CDR3 sequences, more than 14% found once. Material for sequencing was blood. Receptors originate from a woman aged 45-65 years with Graves' ophthalmopathy. Both conserved end residues are part of each CDR3. D genes are given only for firm matches.

CDR3 protein: CASSLGLAGIHEQFF
J gene: TRBJ2-1
V gene: TRBV7-3
D gene: TRBD2

CDR3 protein: CSASYRMNTEASF
J gene: TRBJ1-1
V gene: TRBV20-1
D gene: .

CDR3 protein: CASRTTSGGYNEQFF
J gene: TRBJ2-1
V gene: TRBV12-3/TRBV12-4
D gene: TRBD2

CDR3 protein: CATSRGTLNEQFF
J gene: TRBJ2-1
V gene: TRBV15
D gene: .

CDR3 protein: CASTFWGKSSTGELFF
J gene: TRBJ2-2
V gene: TRBV7-9
D gene: .

CDR3 protein: CASSLMGMGTGEPKNIQYF
J gene: TRBJ2-4
V gene: TRBV5-6
D gene: TRBD1

CDR3 protein: CASSFGRPIYNEQFF
J gene: TRBJ2-1
V gene: TRBV27
D gene: .

CDR3 protein: CASSTSVEQFF
J gene: TRBJ2-1
V gene: TRBV12-3/TRBV12-4
D gene: .

CDR3 protein: CASSQGLAGFYEQYF
J gene: TRBJ2-7
V gene: TRBV14
D gene: TRBD2

CDR3 protein: CSAVHSTSGNNEQFF
J gene: TRBJ2-1
V gene: TRBV20-1
D gene: TRBD2

CDR3 protein: CASSSVSGQRGSTQYF
J gene: TRBJ2-3
V gene: TRBV27
D gene: .

CDR3 protein: CASSLVAGGGEYEQYF
J gene: TRBJ2-7
V gene: TRBV7-2
D gene: TRBD2

CDR3 protein: CASSQVYGSGEQYF
J gene: TRBJ2-7
V gene: TRBV14
D gene: .

CDR3 protein: CASNPLAGGPRYEQYF
J gene: TRBJ2-7
V gene: TRBV7-2
D gene: TRBD2

CDR3 protein: CASINRSYSNQPQHF
J gene: TRBJ1-5
V gene: TRBV6-1
D gene: .

CDR3 protein: CASGPGSSNQPQHF
J gene: TRBJ1-5
V gene: TRBV12-5
D gene: .

CDR3 protein: CSARETSGRLEQFF
J gene: TRBJ2-1
V gene: TRBV20-1
D gene: TRBD2

CDR3 protein: CSARMGVYAGELFF
J gene: TRBJ2-2
V gene: TRBV20-1
D gene: .

CDR3 protein: CASSQDRPSGVYNEQFF
J gene: TRBJ2-1
V gene: TRBV4-1
D gene: TRBD2

CDR3 protein: CASTTGNGNEQFF
J gene: TRBJ2-1
V gene: TRBV12-3/TRBV12-4
D gene: .

CDR3 protein: CAGAVTYNSPLHF
J gene: TRBJ1-6
V gene: TRBV30
D gene: .

CDR3 protein: CASSRATSGNRADTQYF
J gene: TRBJ2-3
V gene: TRBV19
D gene: TRBD2